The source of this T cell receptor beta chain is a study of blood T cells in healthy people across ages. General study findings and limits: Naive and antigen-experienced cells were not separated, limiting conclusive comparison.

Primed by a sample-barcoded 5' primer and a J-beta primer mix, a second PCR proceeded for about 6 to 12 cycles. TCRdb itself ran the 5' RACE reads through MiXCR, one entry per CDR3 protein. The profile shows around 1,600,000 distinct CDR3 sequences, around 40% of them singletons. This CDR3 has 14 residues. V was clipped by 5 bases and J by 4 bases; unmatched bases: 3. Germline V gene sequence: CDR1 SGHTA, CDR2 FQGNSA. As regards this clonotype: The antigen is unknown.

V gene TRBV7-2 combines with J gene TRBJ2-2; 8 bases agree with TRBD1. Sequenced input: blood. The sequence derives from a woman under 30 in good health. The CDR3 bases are TGTGCCAGCAGCCCTCAGGGGGCCACCGGGGAGCTGTTTTTT. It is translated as CASSPQGATGELFF.